This T cell receptor beta chain was identified during a study of OX40 agonist ivuxolimab in advanced cancers. The V end was cut by 4 bases, the J end by 1 base, with 8 bases between. The CDR3 sequence is 12 residues long. CDR1 SQVTM and CDR2 ANQGSEA come from the germline V gene. Assay used: immunoSEQ multiplex PCR; TCRdb lists only in-frame clones, some missing. The sample shows fewer than 60,000 clones, approximately 90% of them seen only once. The receptor comes from an adult with an advanced solid tumor such as melanoma, head and neck, liver or kidney cancer. The chain links TRBV29-1 to TRBJ2-7; D might be TRBD1 or TRBD2, each matching 5 bases. This material consisted of CD4+ or CD8+ T cells sorted from blood, taken in a trial of the OX40 agonist ivuxolimab. The CDR3 spells CSVGGWSYEQYF. In DNA form, the CDR3 reads TGCAGCGTTGGGGGGTGGTCCTACGAGCAGTACTTC.